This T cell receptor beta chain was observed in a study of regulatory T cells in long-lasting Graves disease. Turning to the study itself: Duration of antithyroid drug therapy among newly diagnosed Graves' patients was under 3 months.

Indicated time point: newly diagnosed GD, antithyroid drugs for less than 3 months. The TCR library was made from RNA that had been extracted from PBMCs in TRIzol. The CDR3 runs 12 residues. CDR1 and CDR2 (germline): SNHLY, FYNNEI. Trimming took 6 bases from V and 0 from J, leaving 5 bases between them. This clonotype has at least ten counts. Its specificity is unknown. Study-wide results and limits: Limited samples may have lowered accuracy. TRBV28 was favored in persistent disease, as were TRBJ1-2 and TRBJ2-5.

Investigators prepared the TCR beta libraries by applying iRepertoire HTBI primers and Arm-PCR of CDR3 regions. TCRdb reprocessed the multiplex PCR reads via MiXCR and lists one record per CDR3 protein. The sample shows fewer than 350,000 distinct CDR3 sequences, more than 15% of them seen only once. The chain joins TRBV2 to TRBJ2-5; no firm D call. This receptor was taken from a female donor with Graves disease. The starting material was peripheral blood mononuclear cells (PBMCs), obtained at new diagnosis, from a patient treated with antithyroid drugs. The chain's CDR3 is CASRKDQETQYF. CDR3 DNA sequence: TGTGCCAGCAGGAAAGACCAAGAGACCCAGTACTTC.